A single sample gave rise to the 32 T cell receptor beta chains below, sequenced in a study of cytomegalovirus exposure and HLA in healthy donors. The study ran its PCR with 60 Vbeta and 13 Jbeta primers. Assay: immunoSEQ multiplex PCR; the TCRdb copy retains only in-frame clones and omits some. The table shows under 90,000 clones, with around 78% occurring only once. The sample taken for sequencing was PBMCs. These receptors originate from a man aged 40-49 years in good health and CMV-seronegative.

This clone has more than one count but fewer than ten. This chain connects TRBV7-9 to TRBJ2-6; D remains ambiguous. Germline-derived CDR1 and CDR2 are SEHNR and FQNEAQ (reference sequence). The CDR3 has 17 amino acids. Trimming cost V 4 bases and J 0 bases, with 13 bases left between them. The CDR3: CASSSGILVSGANVLTF. The CDR3 DNA follows: TGTGCCAGCAGCTCAGGCATACTGGTCTCTGGGGCCAACGTCCTGACTTTC.

This clone was seen more than once but under ten times. The V and J genes are TRBV4-1 and TRBJ1-3; perhaps TRBD1 as D (5 bases). Trimming took 2 bases from V and 7 from J, leaving 12 bases between them. The CDR3 totals 14 residues. Germline values: CDR1 MGHRA, CDR2 YSYEKL. The CDR3 DNA is TGCGCCAGCAGCCAAATTCAGGACACCAACACCATATATTTT. Its translation: CASSQIQDTNTIYF.

V usage is TRBV5-1 and J usage is TRBJ2-7; the match to TRBD2 covers 7 bases. J lost 2 bases, V lost 4 bases, and 15 bases had no gene match. Germline lookup yields CDR1 SGHRS and CDR2 YFSETQ. The CDR3 is 17 residues long. The chain's CDR3 is CASSGGGFGLHAYEQYF. The CDR3 DNA sequence: TGCGCCAGCAGCGGGGGAGGGTTTGGACTCCACGCCTACGAGCAGTACTTC.

This clone was detected once. The chain has TRBV18 and TRBJ2-7; D call uncertain. Trimming stripped 3 bases from V and 4 bases from J, with 10 bases between. The V gene's germline CDR1 is KGHSH and CDR2 LQKENI. The CDR3 consists of 13 residues. The CDR3 sequence is CASSPSTLYEQYF. DNA for the CDR3: TGTGCCAGCTCACCCTCAACGCTATACGAGCAGTACTTC.

The rearrangement joins TRBV4-1 to TRBJ1-4, with 8 nucleotides matching TRBD1. J was trimmed by 5 bases and V by 7 bases; bases with no gene match: 6. Germline V gives CDR1 MGHRA, CDR2 YSYEKL. This CDR3 has 14 amino acids. As DNA, the CDR3 is TGCGCCAGCAAAACAAGGGACAGGAATGAAAAACTGTTTTTT. Encoded protein: CASKTRDRNEKLFF.

The V call is TRBV6-1, the J call TRBJ1-6; 9 bases match TRBD1. Per the germline V gene, CDR1 is MNHNS and CDR2 is SASEGT. V shed 6 bases and J 7 bases; nucleotides not matched to a gene: 7. The CDR3 has 15 residues. DNA of the CDR3: TGTGCCAGCAGGCCGACAGGGGGGAGGAATTCACCCCTCCACTTT. Its translation is CASRPTGGRNSPLHF.

V usage is TRBV10-1 and J usage is TRBJ1-4; D is undetermined. This CDR3 has 13 residues. Trimming pared 0 bases from V and 8 bases from J, leaving 7 bases between. CDR1 and CDR2 (germline): WNHNN, SYGVQD (reference sequence). CDR3 loop: CASSESTSEKLFF. In DNA form, the CDR3 reads TGCGCCAGCAGTGAGTCGACTAGCGAAAAACTGTTTTTT.

V usage is TRBV4-1 and J usage is TRBJ1-1; no firm D call. Trimming shortened V by 3 bases and J by 0 bases, and 8 bases separated the two germline ends. Germline CDR1 and CDR2: MGHRA and YSYEKL. The CDR3 runs 14 residues. CDR3 in DNA: TGCGCCAGCAGCCACTTACAGTTGAACACTGAAGCTTTCTTT. It yields the protein CASSHLQLNTEAFF.

The J gene is TRBJ2-2, the V gene TRBV9, with D perhaps matching TRBD2 (6 bases). CDR3 length: 16 amino acids. Germline CDR1 reads SGDLS; CDR2 reads YYNGEE. Trimming stripped 0 bases from V and 5 bases from J, with 14 bases between. CDR3 DNA sequence: TGTGCCAGCAGCGTAGTCGGCGGGGCGGGTACCGGGGAGCTGTTTTTT. Protein: CASSVVGGAGTGELFF.

As regards this clone: Relative to the germline gene, one junction end is altered; a read error may explain this. This chain joins TRBV7-9 and TRBJ1-4; 8 positions match TRBD1. The CDR3 runs 14 residues. Germline values: CDR1 SEHNR, CDR2 FQNEAQ (reference sequence). The CDR3 protein is CSSSFGQGGEKLFF. CDR3 in DNA: TGTTCCAGCAGCTTCGGACAGGGTGGTGAAAAACTGTTTTTT.

This clone was observed a few times. CDR3 loop: CASSVRTGRLANTEAFF. The CDR3 nucleotides are TGTGCCAGCAGTGTTCGGACAGGCCGACTTGCGAACACTGAAGCTTTCTTT. The chain carries TRBV2 and TRBJ1-1, with 7 bases that match TRBD1. V was pared by 4 bases and J by 1 base, with 12 bases of the junction left unmatched. CDR1 and CDR2 (germline): SNHLY, FYNNEI. The CDR3 covers 17 residues. Supplemented by reference TRBV2 and TRBJ1-1, the full variable domain reads EPEVTQTPSHQVTQMGQEVILRCVPISNHLYFYWYRQILGQKVEFLVSFYNNEISEKSEIFDDQFSVERPDGSNFTLKIRSTKLEDSAMYFCASSVRTGRLANTEAFFGQGTRLTVV.

The V and J genes are TRBV7-2 and TRBJ2-2, with unresolved D. From germline, CDR1 is SGHTA and CDR2 FQGNSA. The CDR3 extends over 14 amino acids. V lost 6 bases to trimming and J lost 2 bases, with 10 bases between them. The DNA of the CDR3 is TGTGCCAGCAGTCGCACACAAAACACCGGGGAGCTGTTTTTT. Amino acids: CASSRTQNTGELFF.

The chain recombines TRBV18 with TRBJ1-6; D call uncertain. The length of the CDR3 is 16 residues. Germline CDR1 and CDR2: KGHSH and LQKENI. Trimming removed 0 bases at V and 3 bases at J, with 9 bases between. CDR3 sequence reads: CASSPPSVDYNSPLHF. CDR3 DNA sequence: TGTGCCAGCTCACCACCGTCCGTAGACTATAATTCACCCCTCCACTTT. The entire variable domain, with the rest obtained from reference TRBV18 and TRBJ1-6, is as follows: NAGVMQNPRHLVRRRGQEARLRCSPMKGHSHVYWYRQLPEEGLKFMVYLQKENIIDESGMPKERFSAEFPKEGPSILRIQQVVRGDSAAYFCASSPPSVDYNSPLHFGNGTRLTVT.

Of note for this clone: Its ends do not fully match the called genes, so a read error is possible. The sample holds other DNA sequences that translate to the same CDR3. The chain joins TRBV7-2 to TRBJ1-6; perhaps TRBD1 as D (5 bases). CDR1 SGHTA and CDR2 FQGNSA come from the germline V gene. This CDR3 has 12 residues. The DNA for the CDR3 is TGTGCCAGCAGCTGGGGCGGTTCACCCCTCCACTTC. Translated, it gives CASSWGGSPLHF.

V gene TRBV2 combines with J gene TRBJ1-1, with TRBD1 matching over 7 bases. The V gene's germline CDR1 is SNHLY and CDR2 FYNNEI. CDR3 length: 14 residues. Unmatched junction bases numbered 5, after V lost 6 bases and J lost 1 base. CDR3: CASRAGTANTEAFF. In DNA form, the CDR3 reads TGTGCCAGCAGAGCCGGGACAGCGAACACTGAAGCTTTCTTT. Full variable domain (remainder filled in from reference TRBV2 and TRBJ1-1): EPEVTQTPSHQVTQMGQEVILRCVPISNHLYFYWYRQILGQKVEFLVSFYNNEISEKSEIFDDQFSVERPDGSNFTLKIRSTKLEDSAMYFCASRAGTANTEAFFGQGTRLTVV.

V is TRBV6-1 and J is TRBJ1-2; D might be TRBD1 (5 bases). The CDR3 is made up of 16 amino acids. Germline loops: CDR1 MNHNS, CDR2 SASEGT. The V end lost 1 base, the J end lost 8 bases, and 20 bases lay between the germline ends. CDR3 sequence reads: CASSEGSPGMAWGYTF. The DNA for the CDR3 is TGTGCCAGCAGTGAAGGGTCCCCAGGGATGGCGTGGGGCTACACCTTC.

V is TRBV6-5 and J is TRBJ1-2; TRBD1 matches 10 bases. The CDR3 sequence is 14 residues long. Per germline, CDR1 MNHEY and CDR2 SVGAGI. The trim removed 5 bases at V and 4 bases at J, leaving 4 bases unmatched. CDR3 sequence: CASSRDRGVYGYTF. CDR3 coding DNA: TGTGCCAGCAGTCGGGACAGGGGAGTCTATGGCTACACCTTC.

CDR3 nucleotides: TGTGCCAGCAGCCTTGGACAGGGAGGGTATGAAAAACTGTTTTTT. This encodes CASSLGQGGYEKLFF. The chain joins TRBV7-6 to TRBJ1-4; TRBD1 aligns across 8 bases. This CDR3 has 15 residues. Germline CDR1 is SGHVS and CDR2 is FNYEAQ. V dropped 5 bases and J dropped 6; count of bases not matched to a gene: 8.

The chain carries TRBV2 and TRBJ2-2; tentative D call: TRBD1 (6 bases). With 2 bases removed from V and 0 bases from J, the gap between germline ends came to 7 bases. The germline V gene encodes CDR1 SNHLY and CDR2 FYNNEI. The CDR3 has 15 residues. CDR3 amino acids: CASSEQGSNTGELFF. CDR3 nucleotides: TGTGCCAGCAGTGAACAGGGGTCGAACACCGGGGAGCTGTTTTTT.

This chain connects TRBV14 to TRBJ2-5; D is perhaps TRBD2 (5 bases). CDR1 and CDR2 from the germline V gene are SGHDN and FVKESK. Deletions cut 0 bases from V and 3 bases from J, with 17 bases between. This CDR3 has 17 amino acids. The CDR3 region is CASSQDLSRGPKETQYF. In nucleotides, the CDR3 is TGTGCCAGCAGCCAAGATCTTTCCCGGGGTCCCAAAGAGACCCAGTACTTC.

The V call is TRBV6-1, the J call TRBJ1-1; D is ambiguous. The ends were cut back, 7 bases at V and 5 bases at J, with 14 bases in the middle. Germline loops: CDR1 MNHNS, CDR2 SASEGT. CDR3 length equals 13 residues. The CDR3 DNA sequence: TGTGCCAGCAAGGAGAGCCGGGGAACTGAAGCTTTCTTT. It codes for CASKESRGTEAFF.

V gene TRBV7-3 combines with J gene TRBJ2-5; tentative D call: TRBD1 (5 bases). V lost 5 bases to trimming and J lost 5 bases, with 12 bases between them. The CDR3 has 13 amino acids. CDR1 and CDR2 (germline): SGHTA, FQGTGA. The CDR3 region is CASSRTGRETQYF. The CDR3, as DNA: TGTGCCAGCAGCCGAACAGGAAGGGAGACCCAGTACTTC.

This chain links TRBV19 with TRBJ2-2; 7 bases map to TRBD2. The germline V gene encodes CDR1 LNHDA and CDR2 SQIVND (reference sequence). The CDR3 sequence is 16 residues long. After removal of 5 bases from V and 0 bases from J, the junction contained 6 bases not matched to a gene. CDR3 in amino acids: CASSWSGGTNTGELFF. Written as DNA, the CDR3 is TGTGCCAGTAGTTGGTCGGGGGGTACGAACACCGGGGAGCTGTTTTTT. Looking up the rest from reference TRBV19 and TRBJ2-2 gives the full variable domain: DGGITQSPKYLFRKEGQNVTLSCEQNLNHDAMYWYRQDPGQGLRLIYYSQIVNDFQKGDIAEGYSVSREKKESFPLTVTSAQKNPTAFYLCASSWSGGTNTGELFFGEGSRLTVL.

The V gene is TRBV5-8, the J gene TRBJ2-5, with 15 bases aligning to TRBD2. Per the germline V gene, CDR1 is SGHTS and CDR2 is YDEGEE. The CDR3 covers 17 residues. J was trimmed by 0 bases and V by 4 bases; bases with no gene match: 4. The CDR3, as DNA: TGTGCCAGCAGCGCAGGACTAGCGGGAGGGTACCAAGAGACCCAGTACTTC. It codes for CASSAGLAGGYQETQYF.

The gene calls are TRBV14 and TRBJ2-5; 9 bases line up with TRBD1. This CDR3 is built from 15 residues. The germline gives CDR1 SGHDN, CDR2 FVKESK. The junction had 7 bases not matched to a gene; V was cut back by 4 bases and J by 4 bases. This CDR3 is CASSRIGTGIETQYF. As DNA, the CDR3 is TGTGCCAGCAGCCGCATCGGGACAGGGATAGAGACCCAGTACTTC.

The J gene is TRBJ1-4, the V gene TRBV7-2, with D unclear. The CDR3 loop spans 14 amino acids. V was pared by 5 bases and J by 0 bases, with 7 bases between. Germline assignment: CDR1 SGHTA and CDR2 FQGNSA. The CDR3 sequence is CASSLRATNEKLFF. CDR3 nucleotides: TGTGCCAGCAGCCTCCGCGCAACTAATGAAAAACTGTTTTTT.

The chain carries TRBV7-9 and TRBJ1-2; 8 nucleotides match TRBD1. Losses at the gene ends were 5 bases for V and 8 bases for J; bases not matched to a gene: 10. The CDR3 loop spans 14 amino acids. In germline, CDR1 is SEHNR, CDR2 FQNEAQ (reference sequence). The DNA for the CDR3 is TGTGCCAGCAGCCCGGGACAGGCCTATTGGGGCTACACCTTC. This gives the protein CASSPGQAYWGYTF. Drawing the rest from reference TRBV7-9 and TRBJ1-2, the complete variable domain is DTGVSQNPRHKITKRGQNVTFRCDPISEHNRLYWYRQTLGQGPEFLTYFQNEAQLEKSRLLSDRFSAERPKGSFSTLEIQRTEQGDSAMYLCASSPGQAYWGYTFGSGTRLTVV.

This clone was seen a handful of times. The rearrangement joins TRBV5-6 to TRBJ1-5, with D unclear. V shed 0 bases and J shed 5 bases, with 9 bases lying between them. CDR3 size: 14 residues. Germline values: CDR1 SGHDT, CDR2 YYEEEE. CDR3 protein: CASSLGSGDQPQHF. The DNA for the CDR3 is TGTGCCAGCAGCTTGGGAAGCGGGGATCAGCCCCAGCATTTT.

The J gene is TRBJ1-1, the V gene TRBV7-9; D gene unclear. The CDR3 loop spans 12 amino acids. V lost 4 bases to trimming and J lost 9 bases, with 12 bases between them. Germline-derived CDR1 and CDR2 are SEHNR and FQNEAQ (reference sequence). CDR3 region: CASSYLGRKAFF. The CDR3 DNA reads TGTGCCAGCAGCTATCTCGGGAGGAAAGCTTTCTTT.

The chain has TRBV7-2 and TRBJ1-1, with D hard to call. Looked up from germline, CDR1 is SGHTA and CDR2 is FQGNSA. The ends were cut back, 6 bases at V and 4 bases at J, with 12 bases in the middle. This CDR3 spans 13 amino acids. As DNA, the CDR3 is TGTGCCAGCAGGATTACACCGGGCACTGAAGCTTTCTTT. Translated: CASRITPGTEAFF. Variable domain in full (rest from reference TRBV7-2 and TRBJ1-1): GAGVSQSPSNKVTEKGKDVELRCDPISGHTALYWYRQSLGQGLEFLIYFQGNSAPDKSGLPSDRFSAERTGGSVSTLTIQRTQQEDSAVYLCASRITPGTEAFFGQGTRLTVV.

CDR3 DNA sequence: TGCGCCAGCAGCCAACCAGATAGACAGGGAACCCCCCTCCACTTT. Its protein product is CASSQPDRQGTPLHF. The V gene is TRBV4-1, the J gene TRBJ1-6; TRBD1 aligns across 7 bases. The germline V gene encodes CDR1 MGHRA and CDR2 YSYEKL. The CDR3 sequence is 15 residues long. V was clipped by 2 bases and J by 13 bases; unmatched bases: 11.

The V and J genes are TRBV18 and TRBJ2-7; possibly TRBD2 for D (6 bases). Germline loops: CDR1 KGHSH, CDR2 LQKENI. CDR3 size: 15 residues. V was clipped by 2 bases and J by 1 base, with 12 bases between them. The CDR3 region is CASSPSGDGSYEQYF. CDR3 in DNA: TGTGCCAGCTCACCATCGGGGGACGGATCCTACGAGCAGTACTTC.